The 19 T cell receptor beta chains given below trace back to one sample, sequenced in a study of T cell responses to AZD1222 COVID-19 vaccine. Data came from immunoSEQ multiplex PCR; TCRdb stores just in-frame clones and leaves some out. The repertoire includes roughly 50,000 clones, more than 70% of them detected once, and roughly 15% sits in the top ten. The material was peripheral blood, obtained 28 days after the second AZD1222 dose. The receptors derive from an adult who received the AZD1222 COVID-19 vaccine.

This clone was observed once. CDR3 residues: CASRDVRGGYEQYF. CDR3 coding DNA: TGTGCCAGCAGGGATGTGAGAGGCGGGTACGAGCAGTACTTC. The V gene is TRBV7-2, the J gene TRBJ2-7, with D maybe TRBD2 (5 bases). Germline CDR1 reads SGHTA; CDR2 reads FQGNSA. CDR3 length equals 14 residues. V was pared by 6 bases and J by 4 bases, with 16 bases between.

This chain uses TRBV25-1 with TRBJ2-1, with D perhaps TRBD2 (5 bases). The CDR3 spans 15 residues. Germline CDR1 reads MGHDK; CDR2 reads SYGVNS. V lost 4 bases and J 5 bases, leaving 15 bases between the germline ends. The CDR3 is CASSVGDSADNEQFF. Written as DNA, the CDR3 is TGTGCCAGCAGTGTTGGGGATAGCGCTGACAATGAGCAGTTCTTC. The whole variable domain, filled in from reference TRBV25-1 and TRBJ2-1, reads EADIYQTPRYLVIGTGKKITLECSQTMGHDKMYWYQQDPGMELHLIHYSYGVNSTEKGDLSSESTVSRIRTEHFPLTLESARPSHTSQYLCASSVGDSADNEQFFGPGTRLTVL.

The chain couples TRBV18 to TRBJ1-5, with TRBD1 as a possible D gene (5 bases). Germline V lookup: CDR1 KGHSH, CDR2 LQKENI. Trimming stripped 3 bases from V and 3 bases from J, with 15 bases between. This CDR3 region has 16 residues. CDR3 sequence reads: CASSPPRGEFNQPQHF. CDR3 DNA sequence: TGTGCCAGCTCACCGCCTCGGGGGGAGTTCAATCAGCCCCAGCATTTT.

V and J are TRBV27 and TRBJ1-1, with D perhaps TRBD1 (6 bases). The ends were cut back, 1 base at V and 4 bases at J, with 16 bases in the middle. Germline V gene data show CDR1 as MNHEY and CDR2 as SMNVEV (reference sequence). The CDR3 is 16 amino acids. The CDR3 DNA follows: TGTGCCAGCAGTTTATACCTGCGGGGGGGCGGCACTGAAGCTTTCTTT. Its protein is CASSLYLRGGGTEAFF.

J is TRBJ2-1 and V is TRBV7-2; 9 positions match TRBD2. CDR1 SGHTA and CDR2 FQGNSA come from the germline V gene. Unmatched junction bases numbered 14, after V lost 5 bases and J lost 6 bases. The length of the CDR3 is 17 residues. CDR3 nucleotide sequence: TGTGCCAGCAGCCCCCAAGTTGGGCGGGAGGGCGTCAATGAGCAGTTCTTC. It codes for CASSPQVGREGVNEQFF.

The chain uses TRBV9 and TRBJ2-3; 8 bases map to TRBD2. Germline-derived CDR1 and CDR2 are SGDLS and YYNGEE. V lost 2 bases and J lost 0; bases outside the gene matches: 5. CDR3 size: 16 residues. In DNA form, the CDR3 reads TGTGCCAGCAGCGTTGGCGGGAGGATCAGCACAGATACGCAGTATTTT. Amino acids: CASSVGGRISTDTQYF.

The genes are TRBV14 and TRBJ2-3; TRBD1 aligns across 9 bases. V was clipped by 1 base and J by 14 bases; unmatched bases: 10. The CDR3 consists of 14 residues. Germline CDR1 and CDR2: SGHDN and FVKESK. CDR3 in amino acids: CASSQGSGTGRLYF. The CDR3, as DNA: TGTGCCAGCAGCCAAGGCTCCGGGACAGGGAGATTGTATTTT. Looking up the rest from reference TRBV14 and TRBJ2-3 gives the full variable domain: EAGVTQFPSHSVIEKGQTVTLRCDPISGHDNLYWYRRVMGKEIKFLLHFVKESKQDESGMPNNRFLAERTGGTYSTLKVQPAELEDSGVYFCASSQGSGTGRLYFGPGTRLTVL.

V usage is TRBV11-2 and J usage is TRBJ2-7; 7 bases map to TRBD1. This CDR3 contains 17 residues. After removal of 0 bases from V and 3 bases from J, the junction contained 11 bases not matched to a gene. Germline CDR1 is SGHAT and CDR2 is FQNNGV. CDR3 bases: TGTGCCAGCAGCTTAGATGGGTTCACGGCAGGGGGCTACGAGCAGTACTTC. Protein product: CASSLDGFTAGGYEQYF.

The gene calls are TRBV12-3 or TRBV12-4 and TRBJ2-7, with 8 nucleotides matching TRBD1. The V segment lost 6 bases and the J segment 3 bases; nucleotides outside the gene matches: 1. The CDR3 contains 12 residues. CDR3 amino acids: CASRGQGYEQYF. The CDR3 nucleotides are TGTGCCAGCAGAGGACAGGGCTACGAGCAGTACTTC.

This clone has only one observation. The rearrangement joins TRBV6-5 to TRBJ2-7; maybe TRBD2 (6 bases). The germline V gene encodes CDR1 MNHEY and CDR2 SVGAGI. This CDR3 region has 13 residues. With 11 bases removed from V and 2 bases from J, the gap between germline ends came to 16 bases. The DNA of the CDR3 is TGTGCCGGGACGACGGGGGAGACCTACGAGCAGTACTTC. Translation: CAGTTGETYEQYF.

The V call is TRBV25-1, the J call TRBJ1-1; tentative D call: TRBD1 (5 bases). The V end lost 9 bases, the J end lost 5 bases, and 16 bases lay between the germline ends. Germline-derived CDR1 and CDR2 are MGHDK and SYGVNS. This CDR3 has 13 residues. DNA of the CDR3: TGTGCCAGTAGAAGGGGAGGGGCGACTGAAGCTTTCTTT. It specifies CASRRGGATEAFF.

This clone came up once. The rearrangement links TRBV9 to TRBJ1-2; D is uncertain. V dropped 4 bases and J dropped 7 bases, with 20 bases sitting between them. CDR1 is SGDLS, CDR2 YYNGEE, per germline. The CDR3 extends over 15 amino acids. CDR3 coding DNA: TGTGCCAGCAGCCCCCGAGCAGGTCAAGAGGGTGGCTACACCTTC. Translating it yields CASSPRAGQEGGYTF.

The rearrangement joins TRBV18 to TRBJ1-6, with D perhaps matching TRBD1 (5 bases). The CDR3 length is 13 residues. V was shortened by 4 bases and J by 8 bases, with 9 bases between the two germline ends. Germline CDR1 is KGHSH and CDR2 is LQKENI. The CDR3 bases are TGTGCCAGCTCACAGGACATTTATTCACCCCTCCACTTT. Amino acids: CASSQDIYSPLHF.

In DNA, the CDR3 is TGCGCCAGCAGCCAAGAGAGTGGGAGGGGGTCCTACAATGAGCAGTTCTTC. Translated: CASSQESGRGSYNEQFF. This chain links TRBV4-3 with TRBJ2-1; tentative D call: TRBD2 (7 bases). Germline lookup yields CDR1 LGHNA and CDR2 YSLEER. This CDR3 spans 17 amino acids. Trimming removed 0 bases at V and 1 base at J, with 13 bases between.

The rearrangement joins TRBV5-1 to TRBJ2-3, with TRBD2 matching 8 bases. The V gene end was trimmed by 4 bases and the J gene end by 2 bases; junction bases not matched to a gene: 3. CDR1 SGHRS and CDR2 YFSETQ come from the germline V gene. The CDR3 sequence is 14 residues long. CDR3 bases: TGCGCCAGCAGCCGGACTAGCCCCACAGATACGCAGTATTTT. It encodes CASSRTSPTDTQYF.

V is TRBV7-2 and J is TRBJ2-7; 8 bases agree with TRBD1. This CDR3 has 14 amino acids. V gave up 4 bases and J gave up 0 bases; unmatched junction bases: 2. The germline CDR1 and CDR2 sequences are SGHTA and FQGNSA. CDR3 region: CASSWDRSSYEQYF. CDR3 coding DNA: TGTGCCAGCAGCTGGGACAGGAGCTCCTACGAGCAGTACTTC.

V usage is TRBV24-1 and J usage is TRBJ1-4; TRBD1 matches at 7 bases. The germline V gene has CDR1 KGHDR and CDR2 SFDVKD. The V gene end was trimmed by 5 bases and the J gene end by 8 bases; junction bases not matched to a gene: 4. CDR3 size: 13 residues. The CDR3 loop is CATSGQGSEKLFF. CDR3 sequence (DNA): TGTGCCACCAGTGGACAGGGTTCGGAAAAACTGTTTTTT.

The DNA for the CDR3 is TGTGCCAGCACTTGGGGGACTATCCAAGAGACCCAGTACTTC. Amino acid sequence: CASTWGTIQETQYF. V usage is TRBV6-5 and J usage is TRBJ2-5; 7 nucleotides align to TRBD2. This CDR3 is built from 14 residues. Losses at the gene ends were 7 bases for V and 1 base for J; bases not matched to a gene: 6. Germline loops: CDR1 MNHEY, CDR2 SVGAGI.

The chain has TRBV3-1 (or the pseudogene TRBV3-2) and TRBJ1-5, with D uncertain. Germline CDR1 is LGHDT and CDR2 is YNNKEL (reference sequence). The CDR3 is made up of 12 amino acids. Trimming removed 4 bases from V and 6 bases from J, with 7 bases in between. The DNA of the CDR3 is TGTGCCAGCAGCCTACTCGGTCAGCCCCAGCATTTT. It is translated as CASSLLGQPQHF.